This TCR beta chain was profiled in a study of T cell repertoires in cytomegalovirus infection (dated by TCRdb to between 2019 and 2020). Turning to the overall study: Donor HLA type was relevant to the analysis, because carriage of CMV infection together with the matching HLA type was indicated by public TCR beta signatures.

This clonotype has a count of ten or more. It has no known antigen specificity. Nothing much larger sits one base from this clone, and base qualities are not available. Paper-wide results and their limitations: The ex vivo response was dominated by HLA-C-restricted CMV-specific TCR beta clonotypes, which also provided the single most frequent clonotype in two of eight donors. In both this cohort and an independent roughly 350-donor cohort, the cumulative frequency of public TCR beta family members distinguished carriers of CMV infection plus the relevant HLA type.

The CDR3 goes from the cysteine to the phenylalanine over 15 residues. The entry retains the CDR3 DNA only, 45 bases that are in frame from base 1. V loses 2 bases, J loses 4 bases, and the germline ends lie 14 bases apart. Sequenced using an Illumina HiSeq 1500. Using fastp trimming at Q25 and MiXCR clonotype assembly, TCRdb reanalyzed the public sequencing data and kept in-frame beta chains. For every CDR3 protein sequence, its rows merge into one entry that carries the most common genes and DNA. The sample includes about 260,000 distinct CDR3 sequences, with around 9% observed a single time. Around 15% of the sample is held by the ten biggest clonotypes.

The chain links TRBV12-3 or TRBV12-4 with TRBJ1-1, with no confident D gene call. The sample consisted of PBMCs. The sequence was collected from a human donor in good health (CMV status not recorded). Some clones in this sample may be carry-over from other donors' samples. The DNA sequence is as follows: TGTGCCAGCAGTTTAAGGAGGGTACGACGCACTGAAGCTTTCTTT. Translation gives CASSLRRVRRTEAFF.